The present T cell receptor (beta chain) was sequenced within a study of CD8 T cells in ankylosing spondylitis. As concerns this clonotype: The antigen is not known.

The J segment lost 3 bases and the V segment lost 4 bases, leaving 11 bases of the junction unmatched. In germline, CDR1 is SGDLS, CDR2 YYNGEE. This CDR3 contains 16 residues. TCRdb re-called the 5' RACE reads through MiXCR, storing one row per CDR3 protein. The sample carries 670,000 or so distinct CDR3 sequences, under 20% recorded once. Overall study findings and caveats: Typical of ankylosing spondylitis blood, it appeared, was a TCR beta motif of roughly eight highly homologous variants.

The sample taken for sequencing was blood, either unsorted or a sorted T cell fraction (not recorded which). This sequence joins TRBV9 and TRBJ2-5; 8 bases map to TRBD1. This receptor was taken from a male donor with ankylosing spondylitis. CDR3 in amino acids: CASSPRTGITKETQYF. In DNA, the CDR3 is TGTGCCAGCAGCCCCCGGACAGGGATTACCAAAGAGACCCAGTACTTC. Full variable domain (outside the CDR3, taken from reference TRBV9 and TRBJ2-5): DSGVTQTPKHLITATGQRVTLRCSPRSGDLSVYWYQQSLDQGLQFLIQYYNGEERAKGNILERFSAQQFPDLHSELNLSSLELGDSALYFCASSPRTGITKETQYFGPGTRLLVL.